This TCR beta chain was sequenced for a study of blood T cells in healthy people across ages. Overall study results and limits: Significant beta diversity loss was already apparent by age roughly 43, declining roughly linearly. Donors of long life had a larger count of naive CD4+ cells and greater diversity than aged donors. A strong correlation between TCR beta diversity and naive T cell percentage was seen.

This CDR3 has 14 residues. V was shortened by 0 bases and J by 16 bases, with 21 bases between the two germline ends. Germline V CDR1 and CDR2: DFQATT, SNEGSKA (reference sequence). For this clonotype: Its antigen is unidentified.

Each sample had at least 6 million PBMCs isolated. A second PCR, run for roughly 7 to 11 cycles, used a sample-barcoded 5' primer plus a J-beta primer mix. MiXCR, applied by TCRdb to the 5' RACE reads, yields one record per CDR3 protein. This sample yields 730,000 or so distinct CDR3 sequences, of which 43% are seen a single time; 20% to 25% belongs to the top ten. The TCR sequence derives from a woman aged 60-70 years in good health. The J gene is TRBJ1-4, the V gene TRBV20-1; D might be TRBD1 (5 bases). The sample comprised blood. In DNA form, the CDR3 reads TGCAGTGCTAGAGAGAGCAGAGTGGGGCACTCCGGGTTTTTT. Translated, it gives CSARESRVGHSGFF.